Below are 17 T cell receptor beta chains sequenced from a single sample in a study of immune characteristics of hereditary and idiopathic chronic pancreatitis. The pancreas tissue came from patients undergoing total pancreatectomy with islet autotransplantation. TCRdb's copy holds only in-frame clones and misses some; the assay was immunoSEQ multiplex PCR. This table has over 14,000 clones, around four fifths appearing once. Sample: pancreas tissue with hereditary chronic pancreatitis. These receptors were obtained from a human donor with chronic pancreatitis.

The V call is TRBV18, the J call TRBJ2-7; a weak D match, TRBD2 (6 bases). V was trimmed by 0 bases and J by 2 bases, leaving 17 bases between them. Germline CDR1 is KGHSH and CDR2 is LQKENI. The CDR3 covers 17 residues. CDR3 nucleotide sequence: TGTGCCAGCTCACCACCGTTCGGGGGAACTGGTCCCTACGAGCAGTACTTC. Protein product: CASSPPFGGTGPYEQYF.

V and J are TRBV7-9 and TRBJ2-5; the match to TRBD2 covers 10 bases. Germline CDR1 is SEHNR and CDR2 is FQNEAQ (reference sequence). CDR3 length: 14 residues. V shed 5 bases, J shed 4 bases, and the junction held 4 bases outside the gene matches. The CDR3 DNA follows: TGTGCCAGCAGCGCTAGCGGGAGAGGAGAGACCCAGTACTTC. Translated, it gives CASSASGRGETQYF.

The V and J genes are TRBV19 and TRBJ2-6; TRBD2 might be the D (5 bases). The CDR3 is 16 residues long. V lost 6 bases to trimming and J lost 2 bases, with 14 bases between them. Germline CDR1 LNHDA, CDR2 SQIVND (reference sequence). The CDR3 loop reads CASRPRGIPGANVLTF. As DNA, the CDR3 is TGTGCCAGTAGACCCCGAGGGATCCCTGGGGCCAACGTCCTGACTTTC.

The chain combines TRBV20-1 with TRBJ2-1, with 7 bases matching TRBD2. Germline assignment: CDR1 DFQATT and CDR2 SNEGSKA (reference sequence). The CDR3 runs to 15 residues. Unmatched junction bases numbered 6, after V lost 3 bases and J lost 1 base. The DNA for the CDR3 is TGCAGTGCTAGTAACCAGCGGGATTCCTACAATGAGCAGTTCTTC. It codes for CSASNQRDSYNEQFF.

Only one count was recorded for this clone. Here the CDR3 DNA reads TGTGCCAGCAGCCAACGAGGGGCTAACTATGGCTACACCTTC. Translation gives CASSQRGANYGYTF. The rearrangement joins TRBV3-1 (or the pseudogene TRBV3-2) to TRBJ1-2, with D possibly TRBD1 on 5 matching bases. The ends were cut back, 2 bases at V and 0 bases at J, with 7 bases in the middle. Germline values: CDR1 LGHDT, CDR2 YNNKEL (reference sequence). The CDR3 length is 14 residues.

The chain uses TRBV5-1 and TRBJ1-5; D possibly corresponds to TRBD1 (6 bases). The germline V and J ends were trimmed by 5 bases and 3 bases, with 15 bases remaining between them. The CDR3 totals 15 residues. Germline CDR1 SGHRS, CDR2 YFSETQ. The CDR3 sequence is CASSGEGGVNQPQHF. The CDR3 nucleotides read TGCGCCAGCAGTGGAGAAGGGGGGGTCAATCAGCCCCAGCATTTT.

V usage is TRBV5-5 and J usage is TRBJ2-1, with 12 bases lining up with TRBD2. Trimming cost V 5 bases and J 9 bases; bases outside gene matches: 9. The CDR3 runs to 15 residues. CDR1 and CDR2 (germline): SGHKS, YYEKEE (reference sequence). The CDR3 DNA follows: TGTGCCAGCAGTCCCGCCGGGACTAGCGGGCGTGAGCAGTTCTTC. Amino acid sequence: CASSPAGTSGREQFF. Full variable domain (outside the CDR3, taken from reference TRBV5-5 and TRBJ2-1): DAGVTQSPTHLIKTRGQQVTLRCSPISGHKSVSWYQQVLGQGPQFIFQYYEKEERGRGNFPDRFSARQFPNYSSELNVNALLLGDSALYLCASSPAGTSGREQFFGPGTRLTVL.

The rearrangement uses TRBV2 and TRBJ1-4, with D hard to call. Germline V gene data show CDR1 as SNHLY and CDR2 as FYNNEI. With 7 bases removed from V and 3 bases from J, the gap between germline ends came to 6 bases. This CDR3 is built from 12 residues. The CDR3 region is CASMKSNEKLFF. The CDR3, as DNA: TGTGCCAGCATGAAATCTAATGAAAAACTGTTTTTT.

This clone was detected only a few times. The J gene is TRBJ1-1, the V gene TRBV10-3; weak D call: TRBD1 (5 bases). The CDR3 extends over 17 amino acids. Germline V gene sequence: CDR1 ENHRY, CDR2 SYGVKD. V lost 7 bases to trimming and J lost 2 bases, with 23 bases between them. DNA for the CDR3: TGTGCCATCACCCCGGGATGGGGCGCGGACCTCAACACTGAAGCTTTCTTT. Its translation is CAITPGWGADLNTEAFF.

This clone qualifies as medium-sized (0.01 to 0.1%). This chain connects TRBV30 to TRBJ1-1; maybe TRBD1 (5 bases). The V and J ends lost 7 bases and 8 bases respectively, with 14 bases between them. Per the germline V gene, CDR1 is GTSNPN and CDR2 is SVGIG (reference sequence). CDR3 length: 11 residues. The CDR3 sequence is CASPGPAEAFF. In DNA, the CDR3 is TGTGCCTCCCCAGGGCCCGCGGAAGCTTTCTTT. Supplemented by reference TRBV30 and TRBJ1-1, the full variable domain reads SQTIHQWPATLVQPVGSPLSLECTVEGTSNPNLYWYRQAAGRGLQLLFYSVGIGQISSEVPQNLSASRPQDRQFILSSKKLLLSDSGFYLCASPGPAEAFFGQGTRLTVV.

This clone has only a few counts. The V and J genes are TRBV2 and TRBJ1-2, with 8 bases lining up with TRBD1. Germline CDR1 SNHLY, CDR2 FYNNEI. The ends lost 3 bases at V and 7 bases at J; junction bases unmatched: 7. The CDR3 runs 14 residues. DNA of the CDR3: TGTGCCAGCAGTGATAAACAGGGGGTCGGTGGCTACACCTTC. Encoded protein: CASSDKQGVGGYTF. Filled out from reference TRBV2 and TRBJ1-2, the complete variable domain reads EPEVTQTPSHQVTQMGQEVILRCVPISNHLYFYWYRQILGQKVEFLVSFYNNEISEKSEIFDDQFSVERPDGSNFTLKIRSTKLEDSAMYFCASSDKQGVGGYTFGSGTRLTVV.

This clone appeared a single time. V and J are TRBV9 and TRBJ1-1; 8 nucleotides agree with TRBD1. After removal of 0 bases from V and 4 bases from J, the junction contained 5 bases not matched to a gene. This CDR3 has 15 residues. CDR1 is SGDLS, CDR2 YYNGEE, per germline. The CDR3 protein is CASSVDSGQGTEAFF. CDR3 DNA sequence: TGTGCCAGCAGCGTAGACTCCGGACAGGGCACTGAAGCTTTCTTT. Together with reference TRBV9 and TRBJ1-1, the CDR3 gives the full variable domain: DSGVTQTPKHLITATGQRVTLRCSPRSGDLSVYWYQQSLDQGLQFLIQYYNGEERAKGNILERFSAQQFPDLHSELNLSSLELGDSALYFCASSVDSGQGTEAFFGQGTRLTVV.

This rearrangement joins TRBV27 to TRBJ2-3; 10 bases align to TRBD1. Trimming at V came to 0 bases and at J to 4 bases, leaving 4 bases not matched to a gene. This CDR3 contains 16 residues. CDR1 and CDR2 from the germline V gene are MNHEY and SMNVEV (reference sequence). The chain's CDR3 is CASSLSGTGVADTQYF. The CDR3 nucleotides are TGTGCCAGCAGTTTATCCGGGACAGGGGTGGCAGATACGCAGTATTTT.

J is TRBJ1-2 and V is TRBV2; 8 bases are shared with TRBD1. V lost 8 bases to trimming and J lost 4 bases; unmatched junction nucleotides: 3. The germline gives CDR1 SNHLY, CDR2 FYNNEI. This CDR3 has 12 amino acids. CDR3 residues: CASDRGGYGYTF. CDR3 bases: TGTGCCAGCGACAGGGGTGGCTATGGCTACACCTTC.

The chain combines TRBV9 with TRBJ1-1; no clear D. V was shortened by 0 bases and J by 1 base, with 10 bases between the two germline ends. The germline CDR1 and CDR2 sequences are SGDLS and YYNGEE. The CDR3 contains 15 residues. For the CDR3, the DNA is TGTGCCAGCAGCGTAGAAATAGGTCCGAACACTGAAGCTTTCTTT. Protein product: CASSVEIGPNTEAFF.

The chain uses TRBV27 and TRBJ1-5; a possible D gene is TRBD1 (5 bases). Germline V gene data show CDR1 as MNHEY and CDR2 as SMNVEV (reference sequence). The V and J ends lost 5 bases and 2 bases respectively, with 13 bases between them. The CDR3 has 15 residues. CDR3 sequence: CASSGGRNGNQPQHF. The CDR3 nucleotides are TGTGCCAGCAGTGGGGGACGGAATGGCAATCAGCCCCAGCATTTT.

By sample share, this clone is medium-sized. The gene calls are TRBV3-1 (or the pseudogene TRBV3-2) and TRBJ2-7; D might be TRBD1 (6 bases). CDR1 LGHDT and CDR2 YNNKEL come from the germline V gene (reference sequence). This CDR3 spans 15 amino acids. V lost 5 bases and J lost 6, with 20 bases in between. The CDR3 nucleotides read TGTGCCAGCAGCGCACCGACAGGTCCGCTAGCCGAGCAGTACTTC. Translation gives CASSAPTGPLAEQYF.